This TCR beta chain was documented in a study of T cell clones after liver transplantation. The trim removed 6 bases at V and 2 bases at J, leaving 7 bases unmatched. The germline gives CDR1 SGHAT, CDR2 FQNNGV. The CDR3 covers 14 residues. This clone showed up just a few times. Repertoires were generated with immunoSEQ multiplex PCR, while TCRdb's copy carries only in-frame clones and drops some. Altogether roughly 16,000 clones are present, 80% being singletons, with the ten largest covering roughly a third. The chain joins TRBV11-2 to TRBJ2-7; the match to TRBD2 covers 7 bases. This sequence originates from a human patient who received a liver transplant. Some of the T cells might come from the graft donor. Sequences were derived from CD8+ T cells from blood, sampled 48 months after liver transplant. This CDR3 reads CASSSLADTYEQYF. The CDR3 DNA reads TGTGCCAGCAGTTCTCTAGCGGACACCTACGAGCAGTACTTC.